The present T cell receptor beta chain was sequenced within a study of blood T cell repertoires in COVID-19 (TCRdb year 2020). Notes on the research overall: Collaborator samples came from the United States, Italy and Spain and covered acute and convalescent phases of COVID-19. The prospective study material was composed of cDNA or gDNA derived from T cells, B-cell-depleted T cells, or PBMCs. Deeply sampled blood TCRbeta repertoires from subjects exposed to, actively infected with, or recovered from COVID-19 were included in the dataset. The repertoires were released in a freely available public database meant as a resource for research on the immune response to SARS-CoV-2. Samples were obtained from the ongoing ImmuneRACE study (first 160 participants) and from 1,200 or so subjects provided by 6 global collaborators. Nearly every sample came with metadata listing a de-identified subject ID, COVID-19 status, age in years and sex. Where available, HLA class I and class II types were taken from metadata supplied by the sample provider and were not determined by assay-based typing. Broader findings and caveats from the paper: The amount of clinical and demographic metadata varied by source and participant and was provided uncurated.

TCRbeta CDR3 regions were amplified from genomic DNA by means of the immunoSEQ Assay, a bias-controlled multiplex PCR. Per the original workflow: The number of nucleated cells in each sample was estimated from the amplification of reference gene primers within the assay. To quantify the absolute abundance of each unique TCRbeta CDR3 rearrangement, sequence reads were collapsed and filtered. For each sample, productive Simpson clonality was calculated as the square root of Simpson's diversity index over productive rearrangements. TCRdb re-hosts the immuneACCESS table, in-frame sequences only. Its copies lack some clones; in the studies checked, an unresolved V gene accounts for under half of them, and the cause for the rest is not known. V, J and clone size were drawn from that table, and D and trimming were deduced from the DNA. The sample table records around 80,000 clones; around 85% of these occur just once. The ten biggest clones cover 8% to 10% of the sample.

V gives up 5 bases and J gives up 0 bases, and the segment between their germline ends measures 10 bases. Reading from cysteine to phenylalanine, the CDR3 counts 15 amino acids. Only CDR3 DNA is held: 45 bases, read in frame from base 1. CDR1 is given as SGHAT and CDR2 as FQNNGV, both from the germline V gene. The table lists this clone with a few counts. Its recognized antigen is unknown. There are no base qualities to consult, and no much larger clone falls within one base. One collaborating source in Seattle enrolled patients while the patients were actively infected and followed the patients over time throughout the course of disease. Whole blood was collected in K2EDTA tubes by collaborating institutions according to the institutions' own protocols. For TCRbeta analysis, collaborators shipped samples as frozen whole blood, isolated PBMCs, or DNA extracted from either of those sample types.

The TCR sequence derives from a man over 45 with COVID-19, enrolled during active disease. The source material was peripheral blood. The rearranged segments are TRBV11-2 and TRBJ2-2; TRBD2 is a possible D gene, resting on 5 matching bases. The bases read TGTGCCAGCAGCCGGGGATTTACGAACACCGGGGAGCTGTTTTTT. Its protein reads: CASSRGFTNTGELFF.